What follows is one T cell receptor (beta chain) and its context. This record belongs to a study of cytomegalovirus exposure and HLA in healthy donors. The PCR employed 60 Vbeta primers together with 13 Jbeta primers. Measured with immunoSEQ multiplex PCR; TCRdb has only the in-frame clones, and not every one. The table lists about 130,000 clones, approximately 80% of them singletons. The sequence came from a man in his thirties or forties in good health and CMV-seronegative. The source material was PBMCs.

The CDR3 DNA sequence: TGCAGCGTTGACGGTTTGAGACTAGCGGGGTATACGCAGTATTTT. It encodes CSVDGLRLAGYTQYF. V is TRBV29-1 and J is TRBJ2-3; 11 bases fit TRBD2. The junction had 9 bases not matched to a gene; V was cut back by 3 bases and J by 7 bases. This CDR3 is 15 amino acids long. Germline CDR1 is SQVTM and CDR2 is ANQGSEA.